This T cell receptor (beta chain) was sequenced during a study of blood T cell repertoires in COVID-19. V trimming: 4 bases; J trimming: 1 base; junction bases outside the gene matches: 2. Looked up from germline, CDR1 is MDHEN and CDR2 is SYDVKM. The CDR3 has 14 amino acids. Clones were read by immunoSEQ multiplex PCR, and TCRdb kept only the in-frame ones, dropping some. The top ten hold about 2.9% of the sample, which has a few hundred thousand clones, 70% to 90% seen once. This chain connects TRBV28 to TRBJ2-5, with 8 positions matching TRBD1. Sequenced material: peripheral blood. This clonotype was obtained from a human donor in a cohort sampled during active COVID-19. The CDR3 nucleotides are TGTGCCAGCAGTTCAGGACAGGGCCAAGAGACCCAGTACTTC. Its translation is CASSSGQGQETQYF.